This T cell receptor (beta chain) came from a study of blood T cell repertoires in COVID-19. The table came from immunoSEQ multiplex PCR; TCRdb's copy has only in-frame clones and leaves some out. This table holds 130,000 or so clones, approximately 87% found once. The CDR3 is 12 amino acids. CDR1 is MNHEY and CDR2 is SMNVEV in the germline V gene (reference sequence). Trimming shortened V by 5 bases and J by 0 bases, and 4 bases separated the two germline ends. Comment on this clone: Distinct nucleotide sequences in the sample also encode this CDR3.

Sequenced material: peripheral blood. The chain has TRBV27 and TRBJ1-2; D ambiguous. The TCR comes from a man in his fifties or sixties with active COVID-19. Here the CDR3 DNA reads TGTGCCAGCAGTCGGGCTAACTATGGCTACACCTTC. Amino acids: CASSRANYGYTF.